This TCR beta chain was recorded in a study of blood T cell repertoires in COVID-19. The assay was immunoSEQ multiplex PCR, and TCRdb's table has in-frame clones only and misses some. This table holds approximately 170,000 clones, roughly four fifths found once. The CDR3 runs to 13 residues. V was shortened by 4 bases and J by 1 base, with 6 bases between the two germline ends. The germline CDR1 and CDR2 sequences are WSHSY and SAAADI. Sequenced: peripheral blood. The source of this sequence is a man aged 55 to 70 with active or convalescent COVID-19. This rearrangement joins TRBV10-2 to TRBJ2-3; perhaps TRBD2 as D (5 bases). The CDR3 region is CASSAGGTDTQYF. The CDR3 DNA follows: TGCGCCAGCAGTGCCGGGGGCACAGATACGCAGTATTTT.